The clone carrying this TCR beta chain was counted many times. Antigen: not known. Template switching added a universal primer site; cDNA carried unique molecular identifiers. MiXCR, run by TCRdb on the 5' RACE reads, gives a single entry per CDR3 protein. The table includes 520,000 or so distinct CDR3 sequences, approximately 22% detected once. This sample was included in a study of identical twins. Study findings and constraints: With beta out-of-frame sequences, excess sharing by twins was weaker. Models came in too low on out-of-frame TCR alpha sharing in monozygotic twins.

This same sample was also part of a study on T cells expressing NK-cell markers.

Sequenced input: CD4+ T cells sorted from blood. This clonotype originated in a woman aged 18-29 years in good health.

The chain's CDR3 is CASSQDFGYEQYF. As DNA, the CDR3 is TGCGCCAGCAGCCAAGATTTCGGATACGAGCAGTACTTC. This chain connects TRBV4-3 to TRBJ2-7; the D is unclear. Looked up from germline, CDR1 is LGHNA and CDR2 is YSLEER. CDR3 length: 13 amino acids. The germline V and J ends were trimmed by 0 bases and 4 bases, with 7 bases remaining between them.